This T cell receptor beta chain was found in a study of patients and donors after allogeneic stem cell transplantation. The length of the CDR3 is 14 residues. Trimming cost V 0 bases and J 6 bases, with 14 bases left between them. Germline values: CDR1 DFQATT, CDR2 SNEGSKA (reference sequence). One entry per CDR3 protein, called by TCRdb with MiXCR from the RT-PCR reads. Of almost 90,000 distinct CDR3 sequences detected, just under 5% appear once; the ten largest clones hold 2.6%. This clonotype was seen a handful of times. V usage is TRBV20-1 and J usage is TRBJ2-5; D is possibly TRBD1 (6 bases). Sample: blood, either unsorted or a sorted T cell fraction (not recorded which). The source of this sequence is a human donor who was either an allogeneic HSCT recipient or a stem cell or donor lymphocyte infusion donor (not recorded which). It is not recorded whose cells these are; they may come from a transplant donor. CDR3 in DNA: TGCAGTGCTAGAGATTTAGACAGGATGAAGACCCAGTACTTC. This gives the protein CSARDLDRMKTQYF.